Included here is one TCR beta chain sequence, with context. Via MiXCR, TCRdb re-called the 5' RACE reads, giving one row per CDR3 protein. The repertoire has about 340,000 distinct CDR3 sequences, roughly an eighth of them found once; the top ten carry 3.2%. This sample was taken from a study of T cells after yellow fever vaccination. V lost 5 bases and J lost 4, with 11 bases in between. The CDR3 contains 13 residues. Germline values: CDR1 SGHVS, CDR2 FQNEAQ. This sample comprised CD4+ T cells sorted from PBMCs, obtained 15 days after the yellow fever booster vaccination. This receptor was identified in a man younger than 35 who received the YFV17D yellow fever vaccine. The chain carries TRBV7-8 and TRBJ1-1, with D unresolved. The CDR3 region is CASSPSEVTEAFF. Here the CDR3 DNA reads TGTGCCAGCAGCCCGAGTGAGGTCACTGAAGCTTTCTTT.